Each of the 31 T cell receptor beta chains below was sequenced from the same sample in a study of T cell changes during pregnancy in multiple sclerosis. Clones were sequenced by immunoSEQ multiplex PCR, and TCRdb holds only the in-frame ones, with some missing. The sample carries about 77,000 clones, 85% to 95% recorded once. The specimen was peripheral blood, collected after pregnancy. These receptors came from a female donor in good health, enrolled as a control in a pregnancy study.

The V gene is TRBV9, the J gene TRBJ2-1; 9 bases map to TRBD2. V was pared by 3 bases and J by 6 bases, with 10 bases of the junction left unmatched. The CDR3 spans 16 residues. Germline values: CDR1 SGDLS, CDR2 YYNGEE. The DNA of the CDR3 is TGTGCCAGCAGCGATATCCCTAGCGGGGCCTTCAATGAGCAGTTCTTC. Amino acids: CASSDIPSGAFNEQFF.

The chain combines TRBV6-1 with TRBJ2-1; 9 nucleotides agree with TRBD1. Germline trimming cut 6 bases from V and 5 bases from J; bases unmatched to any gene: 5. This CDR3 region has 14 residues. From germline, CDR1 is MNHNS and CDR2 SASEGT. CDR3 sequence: CASRKGQGNNEQFF. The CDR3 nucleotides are TGTGCCAGCAGAAAGGGACAGGGTAACAATGAGCAGTTCTTC.

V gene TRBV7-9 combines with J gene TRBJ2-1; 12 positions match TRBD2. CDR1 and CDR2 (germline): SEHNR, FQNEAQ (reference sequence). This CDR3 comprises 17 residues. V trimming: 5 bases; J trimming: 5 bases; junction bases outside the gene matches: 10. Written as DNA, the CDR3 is TGTGCCAGCAGCCGGATCCTAGCGGGAGGGAAAAACAATGAGCAGTTCTTC. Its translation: CASSRILAGGKNNEQFF.

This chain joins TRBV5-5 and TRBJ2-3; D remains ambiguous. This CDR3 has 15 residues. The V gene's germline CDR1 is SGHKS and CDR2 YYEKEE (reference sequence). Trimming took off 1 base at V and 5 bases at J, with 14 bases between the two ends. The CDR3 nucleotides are TGTGCCAGCAGCTTGCAGGAAGTGGAAATAGATACGCAGTATTTT. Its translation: CASSLQEVEIDTQYF.

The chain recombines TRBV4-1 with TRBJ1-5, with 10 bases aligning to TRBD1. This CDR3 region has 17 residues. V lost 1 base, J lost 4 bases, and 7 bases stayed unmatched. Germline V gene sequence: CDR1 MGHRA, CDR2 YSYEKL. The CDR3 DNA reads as TGCGCCAGCAGCCAAGTAATGACAGGGGGCTTAAATCAGCCCCAGCATTTT. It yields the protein CASSQVMTGGLNQPQHF.

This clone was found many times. In nucleotides, the CDR3 is TGTGCCAGCAGCCCCTTCCCAGATACGCAGTATTTT. Protein product: CASSPFPDTQYF. The chain combines TRBV14 with TRBJ2-3; unclear D gene. V shed 4 bases and J shed 4 bases, with 6 bases lying between them. Germline assignment: CDR1 SGHDN and CDR2 FVKESK. This CDR3 has 12 residues.

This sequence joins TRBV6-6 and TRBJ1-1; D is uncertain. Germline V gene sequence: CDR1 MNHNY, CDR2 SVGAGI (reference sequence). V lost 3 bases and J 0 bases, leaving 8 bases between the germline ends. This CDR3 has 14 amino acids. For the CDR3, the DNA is TGTGCCAGCAGTTATTTATCAGTGAACACTGAAGCTTTCTTT. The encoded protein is CASSYLSVNTEAFF.

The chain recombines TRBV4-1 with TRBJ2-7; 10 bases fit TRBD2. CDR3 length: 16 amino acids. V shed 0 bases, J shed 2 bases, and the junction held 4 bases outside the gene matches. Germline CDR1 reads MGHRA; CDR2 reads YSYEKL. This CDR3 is CASSQDTLAGAYEQYF. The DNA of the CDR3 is TGCGCCAGCAGCCAAGATACCCTAGCGGGGGCCTACGAGCAGTACTTC.

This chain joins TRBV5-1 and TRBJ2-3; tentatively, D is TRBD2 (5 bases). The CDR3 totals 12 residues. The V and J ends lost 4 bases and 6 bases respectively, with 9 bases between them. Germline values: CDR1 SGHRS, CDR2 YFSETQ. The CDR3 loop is CASSPDLDTQYF. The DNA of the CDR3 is TGCGCCAGCAGCCCGGACTTGGATACGCAGTATTTT.

CDR3 DNA sequence: TGTGCCATCAGGATTTCCGGGACAGGGAACTACGAGCAGTACTTC. It translates to CAIRISGTGNYEQYF. The genes are TRBV10-3 and TRBJ2-7; 9 bases agree with TRBD1. Germline V gene lookup returns CDR1 ENHRY and CDR2 SYGVKD. Trimming at V came to 6 bases and at J to 3 bases, leaving 9 bases not matched to a gene. CDR3 length: 15 amino acids.

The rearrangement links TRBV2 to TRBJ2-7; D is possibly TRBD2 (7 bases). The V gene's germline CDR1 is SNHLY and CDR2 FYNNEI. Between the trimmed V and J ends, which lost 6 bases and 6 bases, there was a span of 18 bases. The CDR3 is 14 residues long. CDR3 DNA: TGTGCCAGCAGGGATGAGCGGGACACGGGCGAGCAGTACTTC. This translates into CASRDERDTGEQYF.

CDR3 nucleotide sequence: TGTGCCAGCAGCTCACCAGGGAATTCACCCCTCCACTTT. Translation gives CASSSPGNSPLHF. The chain employs TRBV5-4 and TRBJ1-6; the D gene is possibly TRBD1 (5 bases). V lost 3 bases to trimming and J lost 7 bases, with 8 bases between them. The germline V gene has CDR1 SGHNT and CDR2 YYREEE (reference sequence). The CDR3 length is 13 residues.

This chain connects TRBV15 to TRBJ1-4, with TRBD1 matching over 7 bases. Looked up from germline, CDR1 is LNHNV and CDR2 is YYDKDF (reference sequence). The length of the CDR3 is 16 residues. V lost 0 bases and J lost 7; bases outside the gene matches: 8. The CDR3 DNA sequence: TGTGCCACCAGCAGAGATCGGAGGGGGCGCAGTGAAAAACTGTTTTTT. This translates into CATSRDRRGRSEKLFF.

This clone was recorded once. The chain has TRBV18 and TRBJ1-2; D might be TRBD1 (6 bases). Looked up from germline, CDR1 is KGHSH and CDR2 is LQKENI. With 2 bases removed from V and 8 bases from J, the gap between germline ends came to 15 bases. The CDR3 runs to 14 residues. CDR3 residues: CASSPSGGDNGYTF. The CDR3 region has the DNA TGTGCCAGCTCACCATCGGGGGGCGATAACGGCTACACCTTC.

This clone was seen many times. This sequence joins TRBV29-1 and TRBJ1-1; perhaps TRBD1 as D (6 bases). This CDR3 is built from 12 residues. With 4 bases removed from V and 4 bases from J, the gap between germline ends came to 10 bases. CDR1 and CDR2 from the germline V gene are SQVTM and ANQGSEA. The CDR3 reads CSVGGGRTEAFF. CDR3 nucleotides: TGCAGCGTTGGAGGGGGACGCACTGAAGCTTTCTTT.

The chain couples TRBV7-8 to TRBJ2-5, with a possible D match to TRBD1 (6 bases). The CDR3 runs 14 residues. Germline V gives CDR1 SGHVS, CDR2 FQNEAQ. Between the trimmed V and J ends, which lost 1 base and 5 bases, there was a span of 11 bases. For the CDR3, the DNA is TGTGCCAGCAGCTTAGTTGTCCAGGGGGAGACCCAGTACTTC. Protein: CASSLVVQGETQYF.

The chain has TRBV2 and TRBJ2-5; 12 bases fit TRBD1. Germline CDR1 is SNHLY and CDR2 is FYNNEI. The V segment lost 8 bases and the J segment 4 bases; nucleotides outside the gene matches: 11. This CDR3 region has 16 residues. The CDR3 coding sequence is TGTGCCAGCGGGGGGACAGGGGGCGCGTGGGCAGAGACCCAGTACTTC. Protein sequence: CASGGTGGAWAETQYF.

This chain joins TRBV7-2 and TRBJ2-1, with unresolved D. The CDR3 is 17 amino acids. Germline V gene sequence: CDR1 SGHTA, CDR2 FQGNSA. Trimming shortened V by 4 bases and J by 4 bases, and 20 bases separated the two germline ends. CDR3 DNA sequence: TGTGCCAGCAGCTCTCCAGGTGACGAATTAATATACAATGAGCAGTTCTTC. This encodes CASSSPGDELIYNEQFF.

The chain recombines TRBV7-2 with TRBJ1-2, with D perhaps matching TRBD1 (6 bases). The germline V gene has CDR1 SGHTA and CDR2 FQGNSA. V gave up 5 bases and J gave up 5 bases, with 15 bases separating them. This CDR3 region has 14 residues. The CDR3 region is CASSQMTGPYGYTF. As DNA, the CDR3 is TGTGCCAGCAGCCAAATGACAGGCCCGTATGGCTACACCTTC.

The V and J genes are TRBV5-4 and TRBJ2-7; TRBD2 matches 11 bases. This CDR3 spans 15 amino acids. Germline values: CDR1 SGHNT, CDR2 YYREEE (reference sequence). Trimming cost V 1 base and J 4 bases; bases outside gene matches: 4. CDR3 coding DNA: TGTGCCAGCAGCTTGACTAGCGGGGGTTTTTACGAGCAGTACTTC. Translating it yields CASSLTSGGFYEQYF.

The CDR3 DNA reads TGCGCCAGCCGGTCCAACGGGGAGCTGTTTTTT. It yields the protein CASRSNGELFF. The chain joins TRBV10-2 to TRBJ2-2, with D uncertain. Per the germline V gene, CDR1 is WSHSY and CDR2 is SAAADI. The CDR3 covers 11 residues. V was shortened by 8 bases and J by 7 bases, with 8 bases between the two germline ends.

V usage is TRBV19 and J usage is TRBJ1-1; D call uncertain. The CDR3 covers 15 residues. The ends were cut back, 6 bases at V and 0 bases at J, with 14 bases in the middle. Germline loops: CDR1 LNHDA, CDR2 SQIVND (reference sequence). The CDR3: CASRPRAGMNTEAFF. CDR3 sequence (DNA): TGTGCCAGTAGGCCCCGTGCGGGTATGAACACTGAAGCTTTCTTT.

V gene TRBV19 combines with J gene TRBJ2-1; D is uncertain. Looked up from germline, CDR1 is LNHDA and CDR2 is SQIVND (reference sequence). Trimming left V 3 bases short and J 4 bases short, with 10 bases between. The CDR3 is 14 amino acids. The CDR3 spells CASSIMGSYNEQFF. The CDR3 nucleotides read TGTGCCAGTAGTATTATGGGCAGTTACAATGAGCAGTTCTTC. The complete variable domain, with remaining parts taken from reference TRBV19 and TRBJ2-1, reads DGGITQSPKYLFRKEGQNVTLSCEQNLNHDAMYWYRQDPGQGLRLIYYSQIVNDFQKGDIAEGYSVSREKKESFPLTVTSAQKNPTAFYLCASSIMGSYNEQFFGPGTRLTVL.

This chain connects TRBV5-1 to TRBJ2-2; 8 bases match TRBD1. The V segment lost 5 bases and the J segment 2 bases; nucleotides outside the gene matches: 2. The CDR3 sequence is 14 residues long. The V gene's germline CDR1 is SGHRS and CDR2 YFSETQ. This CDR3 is CASRGQVNTGELFF. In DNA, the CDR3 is TGCGCCAGCAGGGGACAGGTTAACACCGGGGAGCTGTTTTTT.

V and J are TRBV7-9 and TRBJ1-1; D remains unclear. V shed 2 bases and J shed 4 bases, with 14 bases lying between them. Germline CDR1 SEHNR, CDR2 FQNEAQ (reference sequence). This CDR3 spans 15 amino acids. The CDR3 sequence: CASSLPLEERTEAFF. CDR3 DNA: TGTGCCAGCAGCTTACCCTTGGAGGAGCGCACTGAAGCTTTCTTT.

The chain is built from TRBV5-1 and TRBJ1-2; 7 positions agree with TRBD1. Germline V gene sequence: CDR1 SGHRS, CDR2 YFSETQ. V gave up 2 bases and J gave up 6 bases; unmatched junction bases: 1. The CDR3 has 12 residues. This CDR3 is CASSLGQDGYTF. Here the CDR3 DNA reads TGCGCCAGCAGCTTAGGACAGGATGGCTACACCTTC.

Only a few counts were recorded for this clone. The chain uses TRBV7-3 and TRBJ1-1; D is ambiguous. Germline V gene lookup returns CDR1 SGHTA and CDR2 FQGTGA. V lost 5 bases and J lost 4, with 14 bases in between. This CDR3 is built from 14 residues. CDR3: CASSAGGKSTEAFF. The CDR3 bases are TGTGCCAGCAGCGCGGGAGGAAAAAGCACTGAAGCTTTCTTT. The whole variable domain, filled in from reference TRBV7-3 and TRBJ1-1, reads GAGVSQTPSNKVTEKGKYVELRCDPISGHTALYWYRQSLGQGPEFLIYFQGTGAADDSGLPNDRFFAVRPEGSVSTLKIQRTERGDSAVYLCASSAGGKSTEAFFGQGTRLTVV.

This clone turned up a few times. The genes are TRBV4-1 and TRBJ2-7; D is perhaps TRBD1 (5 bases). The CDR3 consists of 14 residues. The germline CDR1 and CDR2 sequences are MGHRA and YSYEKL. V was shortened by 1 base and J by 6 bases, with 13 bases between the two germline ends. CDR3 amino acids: CASSQAPQGSEQYF. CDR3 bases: TGCGCCAGCAGCCAAGCCCCGCAGGGATCCGAGCAGTACTTC.

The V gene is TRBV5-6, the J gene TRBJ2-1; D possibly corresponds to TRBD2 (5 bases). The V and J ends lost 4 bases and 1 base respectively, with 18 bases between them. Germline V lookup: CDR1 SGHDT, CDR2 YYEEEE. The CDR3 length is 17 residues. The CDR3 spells CASSPDAGGVSYNEQFF. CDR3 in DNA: TGTGCCAGCAGCCCGGACGCGGGTGGCGTTTCCTACAATGAGCAGTTCTTC.

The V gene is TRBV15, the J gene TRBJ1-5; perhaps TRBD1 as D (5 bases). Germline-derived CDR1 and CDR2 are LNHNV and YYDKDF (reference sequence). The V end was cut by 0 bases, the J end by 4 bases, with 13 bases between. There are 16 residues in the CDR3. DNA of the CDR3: TGTGCCACCAGCAGAGAACTGGGCAGGGTTAATCAGCCCCAGCATTTT. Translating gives CATSRELGRVNQPQHF.

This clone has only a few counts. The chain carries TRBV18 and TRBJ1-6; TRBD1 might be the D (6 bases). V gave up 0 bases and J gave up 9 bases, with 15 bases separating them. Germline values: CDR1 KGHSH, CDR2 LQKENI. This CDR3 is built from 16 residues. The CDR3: CASSPPAGAWGSPLHF. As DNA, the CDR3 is TGTGCCAGCTCACCACCGGCGGGGGCGTGGGGTTCACCCCTCCACTTT.